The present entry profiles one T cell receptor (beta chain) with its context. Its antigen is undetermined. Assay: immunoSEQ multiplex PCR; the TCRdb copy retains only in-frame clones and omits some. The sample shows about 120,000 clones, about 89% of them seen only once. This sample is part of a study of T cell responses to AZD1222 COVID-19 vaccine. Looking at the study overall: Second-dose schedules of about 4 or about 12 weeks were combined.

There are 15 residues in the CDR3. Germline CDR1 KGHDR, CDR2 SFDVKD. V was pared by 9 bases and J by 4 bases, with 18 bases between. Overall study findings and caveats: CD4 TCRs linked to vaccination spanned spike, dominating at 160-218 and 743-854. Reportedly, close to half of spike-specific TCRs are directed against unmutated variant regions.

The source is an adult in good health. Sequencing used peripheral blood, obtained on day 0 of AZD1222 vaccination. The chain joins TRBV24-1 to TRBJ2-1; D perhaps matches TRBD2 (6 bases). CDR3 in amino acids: CATGGMGEAYNEQFF. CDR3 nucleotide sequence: TGTGCCACCGGAGGGATGGGGGAAGCATACAATGAGCAGTTCTTC.